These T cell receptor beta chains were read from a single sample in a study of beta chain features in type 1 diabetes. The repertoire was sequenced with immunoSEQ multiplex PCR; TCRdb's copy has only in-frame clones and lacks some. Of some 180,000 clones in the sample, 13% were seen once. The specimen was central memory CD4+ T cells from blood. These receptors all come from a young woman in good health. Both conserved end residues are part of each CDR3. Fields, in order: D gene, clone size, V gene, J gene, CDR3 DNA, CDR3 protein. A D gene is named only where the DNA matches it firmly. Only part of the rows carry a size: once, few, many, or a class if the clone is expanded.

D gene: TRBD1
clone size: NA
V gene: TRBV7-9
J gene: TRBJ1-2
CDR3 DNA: TGTGCCAGCAGCTCGGTACAGGGGGCGGGAGGCTACACCTTC
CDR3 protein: CASSSVQGAGGYTF

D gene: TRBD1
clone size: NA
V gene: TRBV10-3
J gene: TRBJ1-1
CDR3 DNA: TGTGCCATCACCGGGACAGGGGGCTTTTTGAACACTGAAGCTTTCTTT
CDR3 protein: CAITGTGGFLNTEAFF

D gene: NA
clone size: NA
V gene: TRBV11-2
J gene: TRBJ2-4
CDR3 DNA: TGTGCCAGCAGCTCCAATCCCAGTTTAGCCAAAAACATTCAGTACTTC
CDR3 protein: CASSSNPSLAKNIQYF

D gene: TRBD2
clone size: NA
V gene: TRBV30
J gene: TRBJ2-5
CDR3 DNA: TGTGCCTGGAGTGTAAGCAGCTATAGCGGGAGGTTGGAGACCCAGTACTTC
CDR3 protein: CAWSVSSYSGRLETQYF

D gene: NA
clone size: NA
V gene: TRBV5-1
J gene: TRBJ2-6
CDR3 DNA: TGCGCCAGCAGCTCACAGGGACCTCAATCGGGGGCCAACGTCCTGACTTTC
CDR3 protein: CASSSQGPQSGANVLTF

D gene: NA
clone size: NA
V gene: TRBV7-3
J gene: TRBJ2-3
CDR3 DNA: TGTGCCAGCAGCTTTAGAACAGATACGCAGTATTTT
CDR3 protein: CASSFRTDTQYF

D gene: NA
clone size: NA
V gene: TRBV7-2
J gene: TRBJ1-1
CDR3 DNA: TGTGCCAGCAGCCTCCCGGTTGGCACTGAAGCTTTCTTT
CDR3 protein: CASSLPVGTEAFF

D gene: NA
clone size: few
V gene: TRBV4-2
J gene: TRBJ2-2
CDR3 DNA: TGTGCCAGCAGCCAAGCCAGGGTCACCGGGGAGCTGTTTTTT
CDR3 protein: CASSQARVTGELFF

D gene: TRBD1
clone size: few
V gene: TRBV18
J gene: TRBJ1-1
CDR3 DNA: TGTGCCAGCTCACCCGACAGGGCGGCGGGCACTGAAGCTTTCTTT
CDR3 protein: CASSPDRAAGTEAFF

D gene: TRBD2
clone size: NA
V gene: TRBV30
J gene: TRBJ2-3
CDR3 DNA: TGTGCCTGGAGTAGACTAGCGGGAGGGGGAGATACGCAGTATTTT
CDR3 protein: CAWSRLAGGGDTQYF

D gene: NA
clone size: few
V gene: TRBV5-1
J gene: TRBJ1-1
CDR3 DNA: TGCGCCAGCGCGGCAGGGGTGGGGAACACTGAAGCTTTCTTT
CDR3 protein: CASAAGVGNTEAFF

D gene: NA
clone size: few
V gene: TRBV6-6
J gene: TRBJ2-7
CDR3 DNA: TGTGCCAGCAGCCCCGTTAAGGAGCGGTCCTCCTACGAGCAGTACTTC
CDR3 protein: CASSPVKERSSYEQYF

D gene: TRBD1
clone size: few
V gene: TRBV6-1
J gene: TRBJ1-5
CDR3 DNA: TGTGCCAGCAGTGAAGTCACAGGGGGCAATCAGCCCCAGCATTTT
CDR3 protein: CASSEVTGGNQPQHF

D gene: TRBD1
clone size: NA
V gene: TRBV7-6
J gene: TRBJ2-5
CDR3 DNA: TGTGCCAGCAGCGCTCACAGGGGGGAGACCCAGTACTTC
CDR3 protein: CASSAHRGETQYF

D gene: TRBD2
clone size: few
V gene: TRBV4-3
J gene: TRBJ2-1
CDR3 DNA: TGCGCCAGCAGCCAAGGGAGGGCATCTAGCGGATACAATGAGCAGTTCTTC
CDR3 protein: CASSQGRASSGYNEQFF

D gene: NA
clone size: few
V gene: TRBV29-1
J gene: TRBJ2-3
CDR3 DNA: TGCAGCGCCGTCGCCAGGGGCGCGACAGATACGCAGTATTTT
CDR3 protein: CSAVARGATDTQYF

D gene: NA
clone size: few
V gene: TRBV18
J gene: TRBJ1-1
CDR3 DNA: TGTGCCAGCTCACCATACCGACAGCCCGAAGCTTTCTTT
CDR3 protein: CASSPYRQPEAFF

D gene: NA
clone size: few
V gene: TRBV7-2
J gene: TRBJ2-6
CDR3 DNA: TGTGCCAGCAGCTTAGGGGGCGCACCTGGGGCCAACGTCCTGACTTTC
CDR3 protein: CASSLGGAPGANVLTF

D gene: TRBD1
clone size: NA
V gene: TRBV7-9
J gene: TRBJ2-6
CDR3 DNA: TGTGCCACTCTCTTGGGACAGGCCACCTCTGGGGCCAACGTCCTGACTTTC
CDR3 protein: CATLLGQATSGANVLTF

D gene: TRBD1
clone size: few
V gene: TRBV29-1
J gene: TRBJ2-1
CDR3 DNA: TGCAGCGGGAGACAGGGGCCCACAAATGAGCAGTTCTTC
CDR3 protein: CSGRQGPTNEQFF

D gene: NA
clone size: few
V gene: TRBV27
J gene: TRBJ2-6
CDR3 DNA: TGTGCCAGCAGTTTTGCACAGAGCTCTGGGGCCAACGTCCTGACTTTC
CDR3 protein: CASSFAQSSGANVLTF